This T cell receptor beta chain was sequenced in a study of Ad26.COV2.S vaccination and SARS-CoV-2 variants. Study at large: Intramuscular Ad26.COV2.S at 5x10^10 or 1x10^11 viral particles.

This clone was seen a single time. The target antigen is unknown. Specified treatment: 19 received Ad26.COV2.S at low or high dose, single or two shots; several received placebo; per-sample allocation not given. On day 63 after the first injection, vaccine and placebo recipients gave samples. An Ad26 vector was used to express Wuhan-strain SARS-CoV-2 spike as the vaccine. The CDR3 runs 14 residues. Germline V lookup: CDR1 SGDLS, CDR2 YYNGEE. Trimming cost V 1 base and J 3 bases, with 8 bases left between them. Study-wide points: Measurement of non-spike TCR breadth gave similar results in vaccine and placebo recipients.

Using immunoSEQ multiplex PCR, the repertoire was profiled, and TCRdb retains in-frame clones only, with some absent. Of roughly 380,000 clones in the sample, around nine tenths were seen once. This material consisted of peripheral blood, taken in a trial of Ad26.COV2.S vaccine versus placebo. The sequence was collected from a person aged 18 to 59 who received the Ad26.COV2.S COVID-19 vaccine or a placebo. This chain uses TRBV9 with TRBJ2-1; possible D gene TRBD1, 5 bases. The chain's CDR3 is CASSVRGLYNEQFF. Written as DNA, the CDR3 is TGTGCCAGCAGCGTAAGGGGCCTCTACAATGAGCAGTTCTTC.